This record covers a single T cell receptor beta chain. Its antigen is undetermined. The sample is drawn from a study of OX40 agonist ivuxolimab in advanced cancers. Looking at the study overall: Recorded diagnoses for dose-escalation patients were hepatocellular carcinoma, melanoma, renal cell or head and neck cancer. The mean age was roughly 60 years, ranging from 23 to 79, with 80% to 85% of participants male. Study-level points and caveats: In the 0.1 to 3.0 mg/kg range, CD4+ and CD8+ blood T cells had expanded clonally by week 6.

CDR1 is SNHLY, CDR2 FYNNEI, per germline. J gave up 0 bases and V 7 bases, and 5 bases lay outside the gene matches. The CDR3 totals 15 residues. Individuals having autoimmune disease history or systemic immunosuppression were not enrolled. Data came from immunoSEQ multiplex PCR; TCRdb stores just in-frame clones and leaves some out. The profile covers over 70,000 clones, with around 90% appearing a single time and approximately 0.5% taken by the ten largest. This clonotype originated in an adult with an advanced solid tumor such as melanoma, head and neck, liver or kidney cancer. The sample here was CD4+ or CD8+ T cells sorted from blood, taken in a trial of the OX40 agonist ivuxolimab. This chain connects TRBV2 to TRBJ2-2; 7 positions match TRBD2. CDR3: CASTLGGANTGELFF. The CDR3 DNA follows: TGTGCCAGCACTCTGGGGGGGGCGAACACCGGGGAGCTGTTTTTT.